This TCR beta chain was identified during a study of identical twins. MiXCR, applied by TCRdb to the 5' RACE reads, yields one record per CDR3 protein. The sample has about 810,000 distinct CDR3 sequences, 9% to 15% seen once. With 6 bases removed from V and 6 bases from J, the gap between germline ends came to 15 bases. This CDR3 has 13 amino acids. Per germline, CDR1 MDHEN and CDR2 SYDVKM. These data were likewise used in another study, on yellow fever vaccine responses in identical twins.

This sequence was found in a woman under 30 in good health. The chain carries TRBV28 and TRBJ2-7, with D unclear. Sequencing input: PBMCs. The CDR3: CASRQQSPGEQYF. DNA of the CDR3: TGTGCCAGCAGACAACAGAGCCCGGGCGAGCAGTACTTC.